What follows describes a single T cell receptor beta chain. Antigen: not known. Germline V gene data show CDR1 as SEHNR and CDR2 as FQNEAQ (reference sequence). This CDR3 contains 15 residues. V shed 0 bases and J shed 5 bases, with 14 bases lying between them. The RNA, roughly 0.5 to 1 ug, was put through reverse transcription using random hexamers. The authors amplified TCR beta CDR3 across 54 Vbeta and 13 Jbeta using immunoSEQ multiplex PCR. Via MiXCR, TCRdb re-called the immunoSEQ multiplex PCR reads, giving one row per CDR3 protein. This sample has hundreds of thousands of distinct CDR3 sequences; about 85% occur once, and the top ten carry 0.09% to 0.15%. The sample originates from a study of CD8 T cells in Susac syndrome. Overall study results and limits: Acknowledgment was made by the study that its TCR sequencing and HLA analysis involved a relatively small number of individuals.

The V and J genes are TRBV7-9 and TRBJ2-7; either TRBD1 or TRBD2 may fit D (5 bases each). This receptor was identified in a human donor with multiple sclerosis. Sequencing used CD8+ T cells from PBMCs. The CDR3 DNA reads TGTGCCAGCAGCTTAGCCGGGACGAGCGACGACGAGCAGTACTTC. This translates into CASSLAGTSDDEQYF.